This T cell receptor beta chain comes out of a study of T cell responses to AZD1222 COVID-19 vaccine. Profiling relied on immunoSEQ multiplex PCR, and the TCRdb table lists in-frame clones only, not all of them. In the table there are 75,000 to 90,000 clones, 92% of which are singletons. The input for sequencing was peripheral blood, taken 28 days after the second AZD1222 dose. The clonotype was recovered from an adult who received the AZD1222 COVID-19 vaccine.

CDR3 in amino acids: CASSLELGGGPDTQYF. CDR3 nucleotide sequence: TGCGCCAGCAGCTTGGAACTGGGGGGCGGGCCAGATACGCAGTATTTT. The gene calls are TRBV5-1 and TRBJ2-3; D possibly matches TRBD1 or TRBD2 (6 bases each). The CDR3 loop spans 16 amino acids. V was cut by 0 bases and J by 4 bases, with 15 bases left in between. Per germline, CDR1 SGHRS and CDR2 YFSETQ.